This is a list of T cell receptor beta chains from one sample in a study of blood T cell repertoires in COVID-19. Some clones are missing from TCRdb's copy, which holds only in-frame ones; the method was immunoSEQ multiplex PCR. Counted here are 250,000 or so clones, roughly 83% occurring once; the ten biggest clones make up around 12%. The specimen was peripheral blood. The receptor source for this set is an elderly man with acute or convalescent COVID-19. The CDR3 runs from the conserved cysteine through the conserved F or W. Fields, in order: V gene, D gene, clone size, J gene, CDR3 DNA, CDR3 protein. The D gene is left open where the match is weak. Size is omitted from some rows. Given values are once, few, many or a class for expanded clones.

V: TRBV6-5
D: -
size: -
J: TRBJ2-1
DNA: TGTGCCAGCAGACAGGGCGGTGGGAATGAGCAGTTCTTC
CDR3: CASRQGGGNEQFF

V: TRBV7-9
D: TRBD1
size: -
J: TRBJ1-2
DNA: TGTGCCAGCAGCCCCGGCACCGGGACAGATAACTATGGCTACACCTTC
CDR3: CASSPGTGTDNYGYTF

V: TRBV12-3/TRBV12-4
D: -
size: -
J: TRBJ1-1
DNA: TGTGCCAGCAGTCCCGGCCGCCAAGGGGGAGCTTTCTTT
CDR3: CASSPGRQGGAFF

V: TRBV7-9
D: TRBD2
size: -
J: TRBJ2-4
DNA: TGTGCCAGCAGCTTCCCCTCGGGCGGGGGGGACAAAAACATTCAGTACTTC
CDR3: CASSFPSGGGDKNIQYF

V: TRBV7-2
D: TRBD2
size: -
J: TRBJ2-3
DNA: TGTGCCAGCAGCTTACCAGCGGTCACTAGCGGGGGGGGGAAAGATACGCAGTATTTT
CDR3: CASSLPAVTSGGGKDTQYF

V: TRBV15
D: -
size: -
J: TRBJ1-1
DNA: TGTGCCACCAGCAGAGATTCAACGGGGACTAAAGCTTTCTTT
CDR3: CATSRDSTGTKAFF

V: TRBV14
D: TRBD2
size: once
J: TRBJ2-7
DNA: TGTGCCAGCAGCCAACGTCCTAGCGGGAGCTGGTACGAGCAGTACTTC
CDR3: CASSQRPSGSWYEQYF

V: TRBV19
D: TRBD1
size: few
J: TRBJ1-6
DNA: TGTGCCAGTAGCCAGGGACAGTACAATTCACCCCTCCACTTT
CDR3: CASSQGQYNSPLHF

V: TRBV19
D: TRBD1
size: -
J: TRBJ2-7
DNA: TGTGCCAGTAGTATAGGGGCGACAGGGATCAACGAGCAGTACTTC
CDR3: CASSIGATGINEQYF

V: TRBV15
D: TRBD1
size: -
J: TRBJ2-7
DNA: TGTGCCACCAGCAGGGACAGGGGCCCCTACGAGCAGTACTTC
CDR3: CATSRDRGPYEQYF

V: TRBV10-3
D: TRBD1
size: few
J: TRBJ2-2
DNA: TGTGCCATCAGCCGGGACAGCACCGGGGAGCTGTTTTTT
CDR3: CAISRDSTGELFF

V: TRBV11-2
D: -
size: -
J: TRBJ1-1
DNA: TGTGCCAGCAGCTTAATCGGCACTGAAGCTTTCTTT
CDR3: CASSLIGTEAFF

V: TRBV9
D: -
size: -
J: TRBJ1-6
DNA: TGTGCCACCAGCGAGGGGGATAAATCACCCCTCCACTTT
CDR3: CATSEGDKSPLHF

V: TRBV5-5
D: TRBD1
size: -
J: TRBJ1-2
DNA: TGTGCCAGCAGCTTTATCGGACAGGGAGGGAATGGCTACACCTTC
CDR3: CASSFIGQGGNGYTF

V: TRBV7-8
D: -
size: -
J: TRBJ1-2
DNA: TGTGCCAGCAGCCGGTACGGGGGGGGCTACACCTTC
CDR3: CASSRYGGGYTF

V: TRBV3-1/TRBV3-2
D: -
size: -
J: TRBJ2-3
DNA: TGTGCCAGCAGCCAAGCTTTCGAGGCTCATACGCAGTATTTT
CDR3: CASSQAFEAHTQYF

V: TRBV5-5
D: -
size: -
J: TRBJ2-7
DNA: TGTGCCAGCAGCTTAGCTAGCGTATCCTACGAGCAGTACTTC
CDR3: CASSLASVSYEQYF

V: TRBV11-2
D: -
size: -
J: TRBJ2-2
DNA: TGTGCCAGCAGCTTAGTAGAGGCCACCGGGGAGCTGTTTTTT
CDR3: CASSLVEATGELFF

V: TRBV6-6
D: -
size: -
J: TRBJ2-1
DNA: TGTGCCAGCAGTTCAAGCTTACTGAGCAATGAGCAGTTCTTC
CDR3: CASSSSLLSNEQFF

V: TRBV27
D: TRBD1
size: -
J: TRBJ2-2
DNA: TGTGCCAGCACTCCTAAGGGCAGGGGGCTAAACACCGGGGAGCTGTTTTTT
CDR3: CASTPKGRGLNTGELFF

V: TRBV29-1
D: -
size: -
J: TRBJ2-7
DNA: TGCAGCGTTGACCGTCAGGGGAGCTACGAGCAGTACTTC
CDR3: CSVDRQGSYEQYF

V: TRBV24-1
D: -
size: -
J: TRBJ2-3
DNA: TGTGCCACAACCCCGGGGAATGCGGGCACAGATACGCAGTATTTT
CDR3: CATTPGNAGTDTQYF

V: TRBV7-8
D: TRBD1
size: -
J: TRBJ1-5
DNA: TGTGCCAGCAGCAAGAGGGCAGGACAGGGCCCTAGCAATCAGCCCCAGCATTTT
CDR3: CASSKRAGQGPSNQPQHF

V: TRBV27
D: -
size: few
J: TRBJ1-5
DNA: TGTGCCAGCAGGGGGGGAGGGGGTCAGCCCCAGCATTTT
CDR3: CASRGGGGQPQHF

V: TRBV28
D: TRBD1
size: -
J: TRBJ2-2
DNA: TGTGCCAGCAGTTCAGGGACAGGGATGGCCACCGGGGAGCTGTTTTTT
CDR3: CASSSGTGMATGELFF

V: TRBV28
D: TRBD1
size: -
J: TRBJ2-7
DNA: TGTGCCAGCAGTTTCTCGACAGGGGGGCACTACGAGCAGTACTTC
CDR3: CASSFSTGGHYEQYF

V: TRBV2
D: TRBD2
size: few
J: TRBJ2-1
DNA: TGTGCCAGCATGCGGGGGACCCCAGCGGATGAGCAGTTCTTC
CDR3: CASMRGTPADEQFF

V: TRBV28
D: -
size: -
J: TRBJ1-2
DNA: TGTGCCAGCAGTTTAGGTGGTAGGGGAGGAAGGGGCTACACCTTC
CDR3: CASSLGGRGGRGYTF

V: TRBV2
D: TRBD1
size: -
J: TRBJ2-7
DNA: TGTGCCAGCAGTGAATTGGGACAGGGGGGCGAGCAGTACTTC
CDR3: CASSELGQGGEQYF

V: TRBV9
D: -
size: -
J: TRBJ2-1
DNA: TGTGCCAGCAGCGTAGGAGGACGGGGGACCTACAATGAGCAGTTCTTC
CDR3: CASSVGGRGTYNEQFF

V: TRBV19
D: TRBD1
size: -
J: TRBJ1-1
DNA: TGTGCCAGTAGTACCGGGACAGGGACTTTGGGTGAAGCTTTCTTT
CDR3: CASSTGTGTLGEAFF

V: TRBV28
D: -
size: -
J: TRBJ2-1
DNA: TGTGCCAGCAGTTCACCCGGGACAACGAATGAGCAGTTCTTC
CDR3: CASSSPGTTNEQFF

V: TRBV5-1
D: -
size: -
J: TRBJ1-1
DNA: TGCGCCAGCAGCCACCGGGAAGATAACACTGAAGCTTTCTTT
CDR3: CASSHREDNTEAFF

V: TRBV5-1
D: TRBD1
size: -
J: TRBJ2-2
DNA: TGCGCCAGCAGCTTGACGACAGGGTCGGTCACCGGGGAGCTGTTTTTT
CDR3: CASSLTTGSVTGELFF

V: TRBV28
D: -
size: -
J: TRBJ2-7
DNA: TGTGCCAGCAGACCCCCCGCCCTAGCGCCGAGCTCCTACGAGCAGTACTTC
CDR3: CASRPPALAPSSYEQYF

V: TRBV3-1/TRBV3-2
D: -
size: -
J: TRBJ1-3
DNA: TGTGCCAGCAGCCAGGGCCAGGGAGGCACCATATATTTT
CDR3: CASSQGQGGTIYF

V: TRBV28
D: -
size: -
J: TRBJ1-3
DNA: TGTGCCAGCAGTTCCCCGCCGACAAGCACCATATATTTT
CDR3: CASSSPPTSTIYF

V: TRBV3-1/TRBV3-2
D: -
size: -
J: TRBJ1-4
DNA: TGTGCCAGCAGCCCCCTGCAGGGAGGAGAAAAACTGTTTTTT
CDR3: CASSPLQGGEKLFF

V: TRBV6-6
D: TRBD1
size: -
J: TRBJ1-4
DNA: TGTGCCAGCAGTCCGCCTCTGACTGGGACAGGACATGAAAAACTGTTTTTT
CDR3: CASSPPLTGTGHEKLFF

V: TRBV28
D: -
size: -
J: TRBJ2-5
DNA: TGTGCCAGCACCCCTGGGCCCGCCCAGGGAAAGACCCAGTACTTC
CDR3: CASTPGPAQGKTQYF

V: TRBV14
D: -
size: -
J: TRBJ2-3
DNA: TGTGCCAGCGGAATAGGGCTGGGGGGGCAGTATTTT
CDR3: CASGIGLGGQYF

V: TRBV2
D: -
size: few
J: TRBJ1-2
DNA: TGTGCCAGCAGTGGGCAGGTACTCTATGGCTACACCTTC
CDR3: CASSGQVLYGYTF

V: TRBV4-2
D: -
size: -
J: TRBJ2-5
DNA: TGTGCCAGCAGCCAAGACTGGCCTAGCGCCTCCCAAGAGACCCAGTACTTC
CDR3: CASSQDWPSASQETQYF

V: TRBV19
D: -
size: few
J: TRBJ1-1
DNA: TGTGCCAGTAGTATAGATCGGTCCCCGAACACTGAAGCTTTCTTT
CDR3: CASSIDRSPNTEAFF

V: TRBV3-1/TRBV3-2
D: -
size: few
J: TRBJ1-2
DNA: TGTGCCAGCACGCCGGGACAACATAACTATGGCTACACCTTC
CDR3: CASTPGQHNYGYTF

V: TRBV2
D: TRBD2
size: -
J: TRBJ2-1
DNA: TGTGCCAGCATGAGCGGGAGCTCACTATTACAGTTCTTC
CDR3: CASMSGSSLLQFF

V: TRBV5-1
D: TRBD1
size: -
J: TRBJ2-7
DNA: TGCGCCAGCAGCCCACGGACAGGGGGCTCCTACGAGCAGTACTTC
CDR3: CASSPRTGGSYEQYF

V: TRBV5-1
D: TRBD2
size: -
J: TRBJ2-2
DNA: TGCGCCAGCAGCACAGGACTAGCGGGAGCTATGAACACCGGGGAGCTGTTTTTT
CDR3: CASSTGLAGAMNTGELFF

V: TRBV28
D: TRBD1
size: -
J: TRBJ1-2
DNA: TGTGCCAGCAGTTTTACCGGGACAGGGGGTTTTGGCTACACCTTC
CDR3: CASSFTGTGGFGYTF

V: TRBV27
D: TRBD1
size: -
J: TRBJ2-2
DNA: TGTGCCAGCACCTCCGGACAGGGGATATTTTTGGGCACCGGGGAGCTGTTTTTT
CDR3: CASTSGQGIFLGTGELFF

V: TRBV18
D: -
size: -
J: TRBJ2-3
DNA: TGTGCCAGCTCACCACCGGAGGGGAGTAGAGCAGATACGCAGTATTTT
CDR3: CASSPPEGSRADTQYF

V: TRBV6-4
D: -
size: -
J: TRBJ1-1
DNA: TGTGCCAGCAGTGACTCGTCCACAGGGGAAGCTTTCTTT
CDR3: CASSDSSTGEAFF

V: TRBV4-1
D: TRBD2
size: once
J: TRBJ2-3
DNA: TGCGCCAGCAGCCAAAGCGGGAGCGCCGGGACAGATACGCAGTATTTT
CDR3: CASSQSGSAGTDTQYF

V: TRBV28
D: TRBD1
size: -
J: TRBJ1-4
DNA: TGTGCCAGCAGTTTTCGACAGGGGGCGAGTGAAAAACTGTTTTTT
CDR3: CASSFRQGASEKLFF

V: TRBV20-1
D: -
size: -
J: TRBJ1-6
DNA: TGCAGTGCCAGTAGACAGTCCCCCTTCCTCCACTTT
CDR3: CSASRQSPFLHF

V: TRBV9
D: -
size: -
J: TRBJ2-7
DNA: TGTGCCAGCAGCTTGGGACTGGCCTACGAGCAGTACTTC
CDR3: CASSLGLAYEQYF

V: TRBV28
D: -
size: -
J: TRBJ1-4
DNA: TGTGCCAGCAGTTTCCCTCAGGGTTTTGAGTGGGAAAAACTGTTTTTT
CDR3: CASSFPQGFEWEKLFF

V: TRBV5-4
D: -
size: -
J: TRBJ1-2
DNA: TGTGCCAGCAGCGCACCGGTGGGGGGAGTGTACTATGGCTACACCTTC
CDR3: CASSAPVGGVYYGYTF

V: TRBV5-1
D: -
size: -
J: TRBJ2-1
DNA: TGCGCCAGCAGACTAGACTCGCCCTCCTACAATGAGCAGTTCTTC
CDR3: CASRLDSPSYNEQFF